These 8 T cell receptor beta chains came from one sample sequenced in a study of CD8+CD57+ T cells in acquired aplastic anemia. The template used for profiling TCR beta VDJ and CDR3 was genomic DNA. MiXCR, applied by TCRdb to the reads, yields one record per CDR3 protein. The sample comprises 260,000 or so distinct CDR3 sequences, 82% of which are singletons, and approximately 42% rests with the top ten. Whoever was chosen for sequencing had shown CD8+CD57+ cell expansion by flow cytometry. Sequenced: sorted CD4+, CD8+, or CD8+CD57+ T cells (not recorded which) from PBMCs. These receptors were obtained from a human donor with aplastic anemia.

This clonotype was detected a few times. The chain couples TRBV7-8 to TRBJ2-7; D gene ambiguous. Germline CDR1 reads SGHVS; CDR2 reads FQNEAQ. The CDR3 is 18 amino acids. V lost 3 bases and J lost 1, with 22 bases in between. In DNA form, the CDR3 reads TGTGCCAGCAGCTTTCAGCGAGACGGCGCAGCCCTTTCCTACGAGCAGTACGTC. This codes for CASSFQRDGAALSYEQYV.

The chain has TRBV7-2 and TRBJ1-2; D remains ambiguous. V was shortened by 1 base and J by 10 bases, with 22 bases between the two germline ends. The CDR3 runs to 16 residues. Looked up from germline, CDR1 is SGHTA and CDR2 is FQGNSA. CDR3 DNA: TGTGCCAGCAGCTTAGAGGGAGGCGGGGTCGTACAGTACTACACCTTC. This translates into CASSLEGGGVVQYYTF. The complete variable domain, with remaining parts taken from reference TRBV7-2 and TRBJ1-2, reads GAGVSQSPSNKVTEKGKDVELRCDPISGHTALYWYRQSLGQGLEFLIYFQGNSAPDKSGLPSDRFSAERTGGSVSTLTIQRTQQEDSAVYLCASSLEGGGVVQYYTFGSGTRLTVV.

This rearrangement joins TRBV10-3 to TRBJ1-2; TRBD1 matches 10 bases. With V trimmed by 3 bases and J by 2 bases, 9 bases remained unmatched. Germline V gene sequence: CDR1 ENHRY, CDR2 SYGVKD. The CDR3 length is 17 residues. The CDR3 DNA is TGTGCCATCAGTGAATTTGGCGGGACAGGGGCGAACTATGGCTACACCTTC. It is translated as CAISEFGGTGANYGYTF.

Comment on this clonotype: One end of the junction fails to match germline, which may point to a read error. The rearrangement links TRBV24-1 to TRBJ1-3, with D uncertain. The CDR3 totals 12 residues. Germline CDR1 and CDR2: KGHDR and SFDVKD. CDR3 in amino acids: CATILARTTIHF. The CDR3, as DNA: TGTGCCACCATCTTAGCCCGAACCACCATACATTTT.

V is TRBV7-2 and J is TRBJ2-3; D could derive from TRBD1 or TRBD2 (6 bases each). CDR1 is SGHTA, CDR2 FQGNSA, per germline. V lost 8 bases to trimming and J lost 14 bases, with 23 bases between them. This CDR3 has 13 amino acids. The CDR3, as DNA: TGTGCCAGCGGCTACGGGGGCACACCTGATACGTATTTT. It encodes CASGYGGTPDTYF.

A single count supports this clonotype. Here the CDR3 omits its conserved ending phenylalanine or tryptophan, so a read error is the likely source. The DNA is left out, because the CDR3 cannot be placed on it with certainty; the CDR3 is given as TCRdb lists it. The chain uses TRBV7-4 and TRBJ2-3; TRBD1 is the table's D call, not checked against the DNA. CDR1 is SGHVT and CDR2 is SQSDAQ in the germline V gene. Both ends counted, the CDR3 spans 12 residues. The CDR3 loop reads CASSLGSGGRSY.

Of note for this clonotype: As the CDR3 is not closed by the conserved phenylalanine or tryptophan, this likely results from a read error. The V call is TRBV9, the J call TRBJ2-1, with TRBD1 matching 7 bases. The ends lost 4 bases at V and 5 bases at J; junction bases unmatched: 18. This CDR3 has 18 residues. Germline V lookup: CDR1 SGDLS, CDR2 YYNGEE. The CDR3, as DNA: TGTGCCAGCAGCTTGGGGGACCGACAGGGAGCAAACAACAATGAGCAGTTCCTC. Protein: CASSLGDRQGANNNEQFL.

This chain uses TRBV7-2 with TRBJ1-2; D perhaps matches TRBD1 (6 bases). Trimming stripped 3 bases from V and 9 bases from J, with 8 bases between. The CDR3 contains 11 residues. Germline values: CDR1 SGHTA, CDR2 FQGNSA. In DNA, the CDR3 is TGTGCCAGCAGCTTCTGGGACAGCTACACCTTC. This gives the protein CASSFWDSYTF.